The clone carrying this T cell receptor beta chain has more than one count but fewer than ten. The sample comes from a study of T cells of healthy individuals. The length of the CDR3 is 16 residues. Germline V gene lookup returns CDR1 SGHRS and CDR2 YFSETQ. After removal of 0 bases from V and 4 bases from J, the junction contained 2 bases not matched to a gene. TCRdb passed the 5' RACE reads through MiXCR, listing each CDR3 protein once. In the table there are roughly 87,000 distinct CDR3 sequences, approximately 18% of which are singletons. This TCR came from a human donor in good health. The V call is TRBV5-1, the J call TRBJ2-5; TRBD2 agrees at 14 bases. The CDR3 sequence is CASSLGTSGGLETQYF. DNA for the CDR3: TGCGCCAGCAGCTTGGGGACTAGCGGGGGGCTAGAGACCCAGTACTTC.